This T cell receptor (beta chain) is drawn from a study of blood T cells in healthy people across ages. Study-wide findings and caveats: Whereas aged donors had fewer naive CD4+ cells, long-lived donors had more of them and higher diversity.

This clonotype was counted a few times. Antigen specificity is unknown. PCR was performed a second time for about 6 to 11 cycles using a sample-barcoded 5' primer and a J-beta primer mix. TCRdb fed the 5' RACE reads into MiXCR, producing one record per CDR3 protein. The sample consists of under 850,000 distinct CDR3 sequences, 36% of them appearing once. The CDR3 sequence is 14 residues long. V lost 5 bases to trimming and J lost 5 bases; unmatched junction nucleotides: 11. Germline CDR1 is DFQATT and CDR2 is SNEGSKA (reference sequence). What was sequenced was blood. The chain carries TRBV20-1 and TRBJ2-7, with TRBD1 matching over 8 bases. This TCR derives from a man aged 18 to 29 in good health. CDR3 in amino acids: CSAARPGGENEQYF. CDR3 sequence (DNA): TGCAGTGCTGCAAGACCAGGGGGCGAAAACGAGCAGTACTTC.